One sample yielded the 21 T cell receptor beta chains listed below, sequenced in a study of blood T cell repertoires in COVID-19. Sequenced by immunoSEQ multiplex PCR; TCRdb stores in-frame clones only, minus some. The table lists about 46,000 clones, around 83% of them singletons. The sample comprised peripheral blood. These receptors all stem from a woman over 75 with acute or convalescent COVID-19.

V gene TRBV18 combines with J gene TRBJ2-1, with 10 bases aligning to TRBD2. From germline, CDR1 is KGHSH and CDR2 LQKENI. V lost 1 base, J lost 6 bases, and 3 bases stayed unmatched. The length of the CDR3 is 15 residues. CDR3 nucleotide sequence: TGTGCCAGCTCACCACTAAGCGGGGGGGCCAATGAGCAGTTCTTC. Translating it yields CASSPLSGGANEQFF.

The J gene is TRBJ1-2, the V gene TRBV4-1; the D is unclear. Per germline, CDR1 MGHRA and CDR2 YSYEKL. V was cut by 0 bases and J by 5 bases, with 7 bases left in between. This CDR3 region has 13 residues. CDR3 sequence: CASSQDSVYGYTF. The CDR3, as DNA: TGCGCCAGCAGCCAAGACTCGGTTTATGGCTACACCTTC.

V usage is TRBV30 and J usage is TRBJ1-1; a possible D gene is TRBD1 (5 bases). Germline V gene sequence: CDR1 GTSNPN, CDR2 SVGIG (reference sequence). V shed 7 bases and J shed 2 bases, with 14 bases lying between them. The CDR3 has 13 amino acids. The CDR3 DNA sequence: TGTGCCTCCCGCCCGGGGGATAACACTGAAGCTTTCTTT. Translation gives CASRPGDNTEAFF. The full variable domain, rest sourced from reference TRBV30 and TRBJ1-1, is SQTIHQWPATLVQPVGSPLSLECTVEGTSNPNLYWYRQAAGRGLQLLFYSVGIGQISSEVPQNLSASRPQDRQFILSSKKLLLSDSGFYLCASRPGDNTEAFFGQGTRLTVV.

The chain recombines TRBV30 with TRBJ1-1; the D is unclear. Germline V gene sequence: CDR1 GTSNPN, CDR2 SVGIG (reference sequence). The CDR3 totals 14 residues. Trimming left V 4 bases short and J 1 base short, with 13 bases between. CDR3 DNA sequence: TGTGCCTGGACACAGAGATTTGGGAACACTGAAGCTTTCTTT. This sequence encodes CAWTQRFGNTEAFF.

The V call is TRBV5-1, the J call TRBJ1-2, with 11 nucleotides matching TRBD1. The CDR3 sequence is 15 residues long. Germline assignment: CDR1 SGHRS and CDR2 YFSETQ. J lost 6 bases, V lost 0 bases, and 4 bases had no gene match. CDR3 DNA: TGCGCCAGCAGCTTGGAGGGACAGGGGGTAAATGGCTACACCTTC. Its translation is CASSLEGQGVNGYTF.

The CDR3 spells CASRGQGAGEQYF. The CDR3 region has the DNA TGTGCCAGCAGGGGACAGGGGGCTGGGGAGCAGTACTTC. V and J are TRBV2 and TRBJ2-7; TRBD1 matches at 12 bases. J was trimmed by 7 bases and V by 6 bases; bases with no gene match: 4. This CDR3 contains 13 residues. CDR1 SNHLY and CDR2 FYNNEI come from the germline V gene.

This clone was seen a single time. The chain joins TRBV5-4 to TRBJ1-1; the match to TRBD1 covers 10 bases. The length of the CDR3 is 15 residues. With V trimmed by 3 bases and J by 0 bases, 2 bases remained unmatched. The germline V gene has CDR1 SGHNT and CDR2 YYREEE (reference sequence). DNA of the CDR3: TGTGCCAGCAGCTGGGACAGGGGCATGAACACTGAAGCTTTCTTT. This encodes CASSWDRGMNTEAFF.

The chain is built from TRBV6-5 and TRBJ1-1; D remains ambiguous. Germline V gives CDR1 MNHEY, CDR2 SVGAGI. The CDR3 runs to 12 residues. The ends were cut back, 4 bases at V and 4 bases at J, with 7 bases in the middle. The CDR3 coding sequence is TGTGCCAGCAGTTTGACTATCACTGAAGCTTTCTTT. Translated: CASSLTITEAFF.

The V and J genes are TRBV7-9 and TRBJ2-3; a weak D match, TRBD2 (5 bases). The V end lost 11 bases, the J end lost 0 bases, and 21 bases lay between the germline ends. The germline V gene has CDR1 SEHNR and CDR2 FQNEAQ (reference sequence). The CDR3 loop spans 16 amino acids. The CDR3 is CALFPGIPYSTDTQYF. The CDR3, as DNA: TGTGCCCTCTTCCCCGGGATCCCCTACAGCACAGATACGCAGTATTTT.

This clone came up a few times. The V call is TRBV5-6, the J call TRBJ1-1, with D possibly being TRBD1 (6 bases). Deletions cut 2 bases from V and 8 bases from J, with 22 bases between. Germline V CDR1 and CDR2: SGHDT, YYEEEE. This CDR3 has 16 amino acids. The CDR3 reads CASSFLGGPPSLEAFF. As DNA, the CDR3 is TGTGCCAGCAGCTTCTTAGGGGGACCCCCGTCATTGGAAGCTTTCTTT.

In its sample, this clone was seen once. The chain joins TRBV11-2 to TRBJ1-3; D uncertain. The germline V gene encodes CDR1 SGHAT and CDR2 FQNNGV. The CDR3 contains 13 residues. The germline V and J ends were trimmed by 0 bases and 6 bases, with 6 bases remaining between them. The CDR3 DNA follows: TGTGCCAGCAGCTTAGACGGGGTAAACACCATATATTTT. Translating gives CASSLDGVNTIYF.

The chain carries TRBV11-3 and TRBJ2-5; 11 nucleotides agree with TRBD2. CDR1 and CDR2 from the germline V gene are SGHNT and YENEEA. Germline trimming cut 5 bases from V and 4 bases from J; bases unmatched to any gene: 3. The CDR3 is 14 amino acids. CDR3 sequence: CASSASGGPETQYF. The CDR3 DNA reads as TGTGCCAGCAGCGCTAGCGGGGGGCCAGAGACCCAGTACTTC.

The chain joins TRBV7-9 to TRBJ1-3; D gene unclear. Trimming cost V 0 bases and J 2 bases, with 8 bases left between them. Germline CDR1 is SEHNR and CDR2 is FQNEAQ (reference sequence). CDR3 length equals 15 residues. The CDR3 sequence is CASSLAGGTGNTIYF. As DNA, the CDR3 is TGTGCCAGCAGCTTAGCTGGCGGGACTGGAAACACCATATATTTT.

This CDR3 is CATARTGNSPLHF. The CDR3, as DNA: TGTGCGACAGCGAGGACAGGAAATTCACCCCTCCACTTT. J is TRBJ1-6 and V is TRBV6-5; TRBD1 matches 7 bases. This CDR3 region has 13 residues. The germline V gene encodes CDR1 MNHEY and CDR2 SVGAGI.

The chain employs TRBV6-5 and TRBJ2-5, with 8 bases matching TRBD1. The CDR3 is made up of 14 amino acids. Germline V gives CDR1 MNHEY, CDR2 SVGAGI. V dropped 6 bases and J dropped 4; count of bases not matched to a gene: 7. The CDR3 region has the DNA TGTGCCAGCAGGAGGACAGGGACGGGAGAGACCCAGTACTTC. It codes for CASRRTGTGETQYF.

V is TRBV6-5 and J is TRBJ1-2; 8 bases are a match to TRBD1. CDR1 and CDR2 from the germline V gene are MNHEY and SVGAGI. V lost 7 bases and J lost 5; bases outside the gene matches: 9. This CDR3 spans 14 amino acids. The CDR3 DNA is TGTGCCAGCACTTCCGACAGGGGCATATATGGCTACACCTTC. Translation: CASTSDRGIYGYTF.

This chain links TRBV5-1 with TRBJ2-2; D is perhaps TRBD2 (5 bases). This CDR3 is built from 15 residues. Trimming removed 3 bases from V and 6 bases from J, with 15 bases in between. CDR1 is SGHRS, CDR2 YFSETQ, per germline. CDR3 residues: CASSSPPPGSGELFF. The CDR3 DNA follows: TGCGCCAGCAGCTCGCCTCCCCCGGGATCCGGGGAGCTGTTTTTT.

This clone showed up just a few times. V is TRBV7-9 and J is TRBJ1-2; D unresolved. Looked up from germline, CDR1 is SEHNR and CDR2 is FQNEAQ (reference sequence). This CDR3 has 14 amino acids. V was clipped by 5 bases and J by 2 bases, with 12 bases between them. CDR3 nucleotide sequence: TGTGCCAGCAGCCTTGCTGACGGGAACTATGGCTACACCTTC. It encodes CASSLADGNYGYTF.

CDR3: CASRPDRNTEAFF. In DNA, the CDR3 is TGTGCCAGCAGGCCAGACAGGAACACTGAAGCTTTCTTT. The chain couples TRBV2 to TRBJ1-1; possibly TRBD1 for D (5 bases). Germline loops: CDR1 SNHLY, CDR2 FYNNEI. The CDR3 has 13 amino acids. The germline V and J ends were trimmed by 6 bases and 1 base, with 9 bases remaining between them.

This chain uses TRBV18 with TRBJ2-1; 9 bases match TRBD2. Germline lookup yields CDR1 KGHSH and CDR2 LQKENI. The length of the CDR3 is 16 residues. The V gene end was trimmed by 0 bases and the J gene end by 6 bases; junction bases not matched to a gene: 6. This chain's CDR3 is CASSPPAGGPTNEQFF. The CDR3 bases are TGTGCCAGCTCACCACCGGCGGGGGGGCCTACCAATGAGCAGTTCTTC.

The rearrangement uses TRBV6-5 and TRBJ2-7; D may be TRBD1 (6 bases). Trimming shortened V by 8 bases and J by 3 bases, and 14 bases separated the two germline ends. CDR1 and CDR2 (germline): MNHEY, SVGAGI. There are 13 residues in the CDR3. The CDR3 nucleotides are TGTGCCAGCCACAGGGTAGGAGGCTACGAGCAGTACTTC. It translates to CASHRVGGYEQYF.